This TCR beta chain emerged from a study of PD-1 blockade in classical Hodgkin lymphoma. Overall study: Every 2 weeks, patients got 3 mg/kg intravenous nivolumab.

The patients all showed relapse after autologous stem cell transplantation, while their brentuximab vedotin exposure varied. The CDR3 is 14 residues long. Trimming took 2 bases from V and 4 from J; bases not matched to a gene: 2. The germline V gene has CDR1 SGHAT and CDR2 FQNNGV. Repertoires were generated with immunoSEQ multiplex PCR, while TCRdb's copy carries only in-frame clones and drops some. Of about 31,000 clones in the sample, just over 70% were seen once. This clone has a handful of counts. The material was peripheral blood mononuclear cells (PBMCs), obtained before the second cycle of nivolumab. The source of this sequence is a human donor with classical Hodgkin lymphoma. This chain joins TRBV11-2 and TRBJ2-7; TRBD2 agrees at 10 bases. The CDR3 sequence: CASSLTSGEYEQYF. DNA of the CDR3: TGTGCCAGCAGCTTAACTAGCGGGGAGTACGAGCAGTACTTC.